This T cell receptor (beta chain) emerged from a study of CD4 T cells in relation to SARS-CoV-2 and coronaviruses. Turning to the study itself: After roughly 11 days of antigen culture, PBMC TCR beta CDR3s were sequenced. Shared crossreactive spike epitopes were mapped to their HLA restriction.

The J segment lost 8 bases and the V segment lost 2 bases, leaving 7 bases of the junction unmatched. Germline CDR1 and CDR2: SGHNT and YYREEE (reference sequence). This CDR3 region has 15 residues. For approximately 10 days, some 9.7 x 10^4 sorted CD4+ cells grew with T cell-depleted PBMCs and CEF. The data were produced by immunoSEQ multiplex PCR, yet TCRdb's version contains in-frame clones alone and is incomplete. This repertoire shows approximately 36,000 clones, 77% found once; its top ten account for 20%. Study-wide points: Samples before the pandemic and after infection were not matched within any donor.

A word on this clone: Antigen unknown.

The V gene is TRBV5-4, the J gene TRBJ2-1, with TRBD2 matching 10 bases. The source material was memory CD4+ T cells from PBMCs, cultured in vitro. This sequence originates from an adult with COVID-19. CDR3 sequence (DNA): TGTGCCAGCAGCTTATCTAGCGGGAGTCAACATGAGCAGTTCTTC. It is translated as CASSLSSGSQHEQFF.